Below are 27 T cell receptor beta chains sequenced from a single sample in a study of shared clonotypes between healthy human individuals. Profiling relied on immunoSEQ multiplex PCR, and the TCRdb table lists in-frame clones only, not all of them. The data contain millions of clones, about 95% of them singletons. Naive CD8 cells lacked CD45RO and underwent positive selection for CCR7, leaving out terminally differentiated effector memory CD45RA+ cells. What was sequenced was naive CD8+ T cells sorted from blood. These receptors were taken from a man aged 18 to 30 in good health.

The chain employs TRBV7-9 and TRBJ1-2; a possible D gene is TRBD1 (5 bases). Looked up from germline, CDR1 is SEHNR and CDR2 is FQNEAQ (reference sequence). This CDR3 is 14 amino acids long. The V end lost 3 bases, the J end lost 4 bases, and 12 bases lay between the germline ends. The CDR3 region is CASSLPQGSYGYTF. The DNA of the CDR3 is TGTGCCAGCAGCTTGCCTCAGGGATCCTATGGCTACACCTTC.

This sequence joins TRBV5-4 and TRBJ2-1, with D uncertain. The length of the CDR3 is 13 residues. V lost 2 bases and J 2 bases, leaving 5 bases between the germline ends. In germline, CDR1 is SGHNT, CDR2 YYREEE (reference sequence). The CDR3 DNA reads TGTGCCAGCAGCTTTGGGACCTACAATGAGCAGTTCTTC. Encoded protein: CASSFGTYNEQFF.

The chain couples TRBV27 to TRBJ1-1; D gene uncertain. The CDR3 extends over 13 amino acids. Germline V gene lookup returns CDR1 MNHEY and CDR2 SMNVEV (reference sequence). Trimming shortened V by 6 bases and J by 3 bases, and 11 bases separated the two germline ends. CDR3 bases: TGTGCCAGCAGCTACCTCGCCGACACTGAAGCTTTCTTT. It codes for CASSYLADTEAFF.

The J gene is TRBJ1-2, the V gene TRBV28, with TRBD1 identical over 9 bases. Trimming cost V 4 bases and J 2 bases; bases outside gene matches: 2. The CDR3 runs to 14 residues. Germline assignment: CDR1 MDHEN and CDR2 SYDVKM. This chain's CDR3 is CASSWTGENYGYTF. CDR3 sequence (DNA): TGTGCCAGCAGTTGGACAGGGGAAAACTATGGCTACACCTTC.

The V and J genes are TRBV4-2 and TRBJ1-1; the D gene is possibly TRBD1 (5 bases). CDR3 size: 15 residues. With 4 bases removed from V and 0 bases from J, the gap between germline ends came to 12 bases. Germline CDR1 is LGHNA and CDR2 is YNFKEQ. CDR3 loop: CASSPGDSMNTEAFF. CDR3 DNA sequence: TGTGCCAGCAGCCCCGGGGACTCAATGAACACTGAAGCTTTCTTT.

The rearrangement joins TRBV19 to TRBJ2-1, with a tentative D call TRBD2 (6 bases). This CDR3 has 17 amino acids. The V end was cut by 1 base, the J end by 0 bases, with 13 bases between. Germline V lookup: CDR1 LNHDA, CDR2 SQIVND (reference sequence). The CDR3 is CASSIVEGLSSYNEQFF. CDR3 DNA sequence: TGTGCCAGTAGTATAGTGGAGGGGCTAAGCTCCTACAATGAGCAGTTCTTC.

The chain has TRBV5-6 and TRBJ1-5; 7 bases align to TRBD1. This CDR3 is built from 17 residues. The J segment lost 0 bases and the V segment lost 3 bases, leaving 9 bases of the junction unmatched. The germline gives CDR1 SGHDT, CDR2 YYEEEE. CDR3 sequence (DNA): TGTGCCAGCAGCTCCGGGACAGAGGGATATAGCAATCAGCCCCAGCATTTT. As protein: CASSSGTEGYSNQPQHF.

The rearrangement joins TRBV25-1 to TRBJ2-1; 15 positions agree with TRBD2. The V segment lost 3 bases and the J segment 15 bases; nucleotides outside the gene matches: 12. Germline lookup yields CDR1 MGHDK and CDR2 SYGVNS. The CDR3 sequence is 16 residues long. CDR3 sequence (DNA): TGTGCCAGCAGTGATTCACCCCCCGGACTAGCGGGGGGGTCGTTCTTC. This translates into CASSDSPPGLAGGSFF.

The V and J genes are TRBV5-4 and TRBJ2-1; no definite D call. Trimming left V 1 base short and J 4 bases short, with 6 bases between. The CDR3 runs 13 residues. Germline V gene data show CDR1 as SGHNT and CDR2 as YYREEE (reference sequence). CDR3 amino acids: CASSLTPYNEQFF. The CDR3 DNA is TGTGCCAGCAGCTTGACCCCGTACAATGAGCAGTTCTTC.

The gene calls are TRBV6-6 and TRBJ2-7; TRBD2 matches at 7 bases. This CDR3 has 13 amino acids. Germline CDR1 reads MNHNY; CDR2 reads SVGAGI (reference sequence). Losses at the gene ends were 2 bases for V and 3 bases for J; bases not matched to a gene: 1. This CDR3 reads CASSYASGYEQYF. CDR3 DNA: TGTGCCAGCAGTTACGCTAGCGGCTACGAGCAGTACTTC.

This sequence joins TRBV28 and TRBJ2-5, with D unresolved. This CDR3 has 12 amino acids. V lost 10 bases and J lost 4, with 13 bases in between. Germline-derived CDR1 and CDR2 are MDHEN and SYDVKM. For the CDR3, the DNA is TGTGCCATATTAGACTCCCGAGAGACCCAGTACTTC. The encoded protein is CAILDSRETQYF.

The V and J genes are TRBV6-5 and TRBJ2-3; TRBD1 agrees at 9 bases. There are 14 residues in the CDR3. V trimming: 5 bases; J trimming: 3 bases; junction bases outside the gene matches: 3. Germline assignment: CDR1 MNHEY and CDR2 SVGAGI. Here the CDR3 reads CASSQDRGTDTQYF. The DNA for the CDR3 is TGTGCCAGCAGTCAGGACAGGGGAACAGATACGCAGTATTTT.

In its sample, this clone was seen once. This rearrangement joins TRBV4-3 to TRBJ2-1; 11 bases are shared with TRBD2. Germline-derived CDR1 and CDR2 are LGHNA and YSLEER. Losses at the gene ends were 0 bases for V and 7 bases for J; bases not matched to a gene: 11. The CDR3 loop spans 18 amino acids. The CDR3 DNA follows: TGCGCCAGCAGCCAAGAGGGGCCTAGCGGGAGGTCTAATAATGAGCAGTTCTTC. This gives the protein CASSQEGPSGRSNNEQFF.

The V gene is TRBV5-1, the J gene TRBJ2-2; 8 bases are shared with TRBD1. The germline gives CDR1 SGHRS, CDR2 YFSETQ. The V and J ends lost 4 bases and 2 bases, in that order; junction bases with no gene match: 7. The CDR3 has 16 amino acids. In DNA form, the CDR3 reads TGCGCCAGCAGCGGGCAGACAGGGGTAAACACCGGGGAGCTGTTTTTT. Protein sequence: CASSGQTGVNTGELFF.

The rearrangement links TRBV29-1 to TRBJ2-1, with TRBD2 matching over 9 bases. J gave up 8 bases and V 3 bases, and 8 bases lay outside the gene matches. Per the germline V gene, CDR1 is SQVTM and CDR2 is ANQGSEA. The CDR3 is 14 amino acids. In DNA, the CDR3 is TGCAGCGTTGAGGGTAGCGGGAGTTGGTATGAGCAGTTCTTC. It translates to CSVEGSGSWYEQFF.

This sequence joins TRBV4-3 and TRBJ2-5; the match to TRBD1 covers 8 bases. V gave up 4 bases and J gave up 4 bases; unmatched junction bases: 8. This CDR3 region has 15 residues. CDR1 LGHNA and CDR2 YSLEER come from the germline V gene. CDR3 region: CASSLNLGQGETQYF. Written as DNA, the CDR3 is TGCGCCAGCAGCCTAAACCTAGGACAGGGAGAGACCCAGTACTTC.

The rearrangement joins TRBV30 to TRBJ2-3; D unclear. From germline, CDR1 is GTSNPN and CDR2 SVGIG (reference sequence). This CDR3 contains 13 residues. The V end lost 1 base, the J end lost 3 bases, and 8 bases lay between the germline ends. For the CDR3, the DNA is TGTGCCTGGAGTGATACTTCAACAGATACGCAGTATTTT. It codes for CAWSDTSTDTQYF.

This clone showed up just once. The same CDR3 can be traced to other DNA sequences in this sample. This chain uses TRBV7-9 with TRBJ2-5; the match to TRBD1 covers 7 bases. The CDR3 sequence is 13 residues long. V trimming: 3 bases; J trimming: 5 bases; junction bases outside the gene matches: 3. The germline V gene encodes CDR1 SEHNR and CDR2 FQNEAQ (reference sequence). CDR3 residues: CASSFGQVETQYF. CDR3 coding DNA: TGTGCCAGCAGCTTCGGACAGGTCGAGACCCAGTACTTC.

Comments on this clone: Other nucleotide sequences in the sample specify the same CDR3. This chain uses TRBV9 with TRBJ2-7; TRBD1 agrees at 8 bases. Germline CDR1 and CDR2: SGDLS and YYNGEE. The CDR3 runs to 15 residues. The V and J ends lost 1 base and 0 bases, in that order; junction bases with no gene match: 3. The CDR3 region has the DNA TGTGCCAGCAGCGTATCAGGACAGGGCTCCTACGAGCAGTACTTC. Translating it yields CASSVSGQGSYEQYF.

The J gene is TRBJ1-4, the V gene TRBV6-6; 7 bases are shared with TRBD1. The ends lost 0 bases at V and 8 bases at J; junction bases unmatched: 3. The CDR3 totals 14 residues. Germline V gene lookup returns CDR1 MNHNY and CDR2 SVGAGI (reference sequence). The CDR3 is CASSYSGGEEKLFF. The DNA for the CDR3 is TGTGCCAGCAGTTACTCAGGGGGCGAGGAAAAACTGTTTTTT.

The rearrangement uses TRBV9 and TRBJ1-4; the D gene is possibly TRBD1 (5 bases). This CDR3 has 16 amino acids. V dropped 0 bases and J dropped 8 bases, with 17 bases sitting between them. CDR1 and CDR2 (germline): SGDLS, YYNGEE. CDR3 region: CASSVAGTGRGEKLFF. CDR3 bases: TGTGCCAGCAGCGTAGCGGGGACCGGGCGTGGAGAAAAACTGTTTTTT.

J is TRBJ2-7 and V is TRBV27, with TRBD2 as a possible D gene (6 bases). Germline values: CDR1 MNHEY, CDR2 SMNVEV (reference sequence). The germline V and J ends were trimmed by 7 bases and 5 bases, with 15 bases remaining between them. CDR3 length equals 13 residues. Written as DNA, the CDR3 is TGTGCCAGCACTTCCACGGGGGAGGACGAGCAGTACTTC. Protein: CASTSTGEDEQYF.

V usage is TRBV15 and J usage is TRBJ1-2, with D possibly matching TRBD1 (5 bases). Per the germline V gene, CDR1 is LNHNV and CDR2 is YYDKDF (reference sequence). Trimming left V 5 bases short and J 4 bases short, with 17 bases between. The CDR3 loop spans 15 amino acids. This CDR3 is CATSLSRGAAYGYTF. In DNA, the CDR3 is TGTGCCACCAGCCTCTCGCGAGGGGCTGCCTATGGCTACACCTTC.

The chain links TRBV27 to TRBJ1-3, with 7 bases fitting TRBD1. CDR3 length equals 14 residues. J gave up 4 bases and V 5 bases, and 5 bases lay outside the gene matches. Germline-derived CDR1 and CDR2 are MNHEY and SMNVEV (reference sequence). CDR3 sequence (DNA): TGTGCCAGCAGTACCTCGGACAGGGGAAACACCATATATTTT. It yields the protein CASSTSDRGNTIYF.

The chain links TRBV13 to TRBJ2-5; D unclear. Germline V gene sequence: CDR1 PRHDT, CDR2 FYEKMQ (reference sequence). The CDR3 runs 13 residues. V lost 5 bases, J lost 5 bases, and 12 bases lay in between. The CDR3 loop reads CASSPVMGETQYF. CDR3 nucleotide sequence: TGTGCCAGCAGCCCGGTGATGGGGGAGACCCAGTACTTC.

This clone was seen once. The chain uses TRBV6-6 and TRBJ2-7; a weak D match, TRBD2 (6 bases). The germline V gene encodes CDR1 MNHNY and CDR2 SVGAGI (reference sequence). V was cut by 6 bases and J by 2 bases, with 11 bases left in between. This CDR3 is built from 13 residues. The CDR3 sequence: CASRKGLAYEQYF. DNA for the CDR3: TGTGCCAGCAGAAAGGGACTTGCCTACGAGCAGTACTTC.

The gene calls are TRBV27 and TRBJ2-1; perhaps TRBD2 as D (6 bases). CDR3 length: 14 amino acids. The V end was cut by 2 bases, the J end by 4 bases, with 9 bases between. Germline CDR1 and CDR2: MNHEY and SMNVEV (reference sequence). The CDR3 reads CASSLIAGYNEQFF. The DNA for the CDR3 is TGTGCCAGCAGTTTAATTGCGGGGTACAATGAGCAGTTCTTC.